This entry concerns a single T cell receptor beta chain. This entry belongs to a study of cytomegalovirus exposure and HLA in healthy donors. V shed 2 bases, J shed 5 bases, and the junction held 2 bases outside the gene matches. The CDR3 has 15 residues. Germline V gene sequence: CDR1 MNHNS, CDR2 SASEGT. This table comes from immunoSEQ multiplex PCR, and its TCRdb copy is limited to in-frame clones, with some not included. Among 200,000 or so clones listed, 70% to 85% were seen once. Sequenced: PBMCs. The V and J genes are TRBV6-1 and TRBJ2-5, with TRBD2 identical over 13 bases. This TCR came from a woman aged 25-40 years in good health and CMV-seropositive. CDR3 residues: CASSERTSGSETQYF. The DNA of the CDR3 is TGTGCCAGCAGTGAAAGGACTAGCGGGAGTGAGACCCAGTACTTC.